Shown below are 25 T cell receptor beta chains from a single sample sequenced in a study of early T cells in non-severe SARS-CoV-2 infection. TCRdb reprocessed the 5' RACE reads via MiXCR and lists one record per CDR3 protein. The sample records roughly 80,000 distinct CDR3 sequences, roughly 10% being singletons. Source: whole blood, taken at baseline. The source is an adult who was a healthcare worker with PCR-confirmed SARS-CoV-2 infection or an uninfected control (not recorded which).

J is TRBJ2-3 and V is TRBV4-2, with 10 bases matching TRBD2. Per the germline V gene, CDR1 is LGHNA and CDR2 is YNFKEQ. This CDR3 spans 16 amino acids. Unmatched junction bases numbered 9, after V lost 4 bases and J lost 5 bases. The CDR3 DNA reads TGTGCCAGCAGCCCTTCAGCGGGGGGGCAACAAGATACGCAGTATTTT. Amino acid sequence: CASSPSAGGQQDTQYF.

This clonotype showed up just a few times. The rearrangement links TRBV6-5 to TRBJ1-2; D possibly corresponds to TRBD1 (5 bases). This CDR3 spans 15 amino acids. CDR1 and CDR2 (germline): MNHEY, SVGAGI. V was clipped by 4 bases and J by 6 bases, with 18 bases between them. In nucleotides, the CDR3 is TGTGCCAGCAGTTCCCAGGGTTTTTATGTGGATGGCTACACCTTC. Amino acid sequence: CASSSQGFYVDGYTF.

This clonotype has only a few counts. The V call is TRBV2, the J call TRBJ2-3, with a tentative D call TRBD2 (5 bases). The germline CDR1 and CDR2 sequences are SNHLY and FYNNEI. The CDR3 spans 14 residues. V lost 2 bases to trimming and J lost 0 bases, with 6 bases between them. The CDR3 coding sequence is TGTGCCAGCAGTGAACTAGCTAGCACAGATACGCAGTATTTT. Amino acid sequence: CASSELASTDTQYF.

This clonotype appeared a few times. The V call is TRBV5-4, the J call TRBJ2-5, with TRBD1 as a possible D gene (6 bases). V shed 0 bases and J shed 0 bases, with 9 bases lying between them. Germline lookup yields CDR1 SGHNT and CDR2 YYREEE (reference sequence). The CDR3 is 15 amino acids. The CDR3 bases are TGTGCCAGCAGCTTGGGGGACACTCACCAAGAGACCCAGTACTTC. It specifies CASSLGDTHQETQYF.

The gene calls are TRBV27 and TRBJ2-2; D is undetermined. The CDR3 is 14 residues long. CDR1 and CDR2 (germline): MNHEY, SMNVEV (reference sequence). Trimming removed 0 bases at V and 6 bases at J, with 8 bases between. DNA of the CDR3: TGTGCCAGCAGTTTATCAAGGGTAGCCGGGGAGCTGTTTTTT. It translates to CASSLSRVAGELFF.

This clonotype was observed many times. The chain couples TRBV6-6 to TRBJ2-2; 9 nucleotides line up with TRBD2. This CDR3 region has 16 residues. Germline V lookup: CDR1 MNHNY, CDR2 SVGAGI (reference sequence). The junction had 4 bases not matched to a gene; V was cut back by 5 bases and J by 0 bases. CDR3 residues: CASSQRGASNTGELFF. In DNA, the CDR3 is TGTGCCAGCAGTCAGCGGGGGGCCTCGAACACCGGGGAGCTGTTTTTT.

The V call is TRBV7-9, the J call TRBJ1-1; possible D gene TRBD1, 6 bases. Between the trimmed V and J ends, which lost 5 bases and 1 base, there was a span of 8 bases. Germline CDR1 is SEHNR and CDR2 is FQNEAQ (reference sequence). The CDR3 totals 13 residues. The CDR3 DNA reads as TGTGCCAGCAGCAAAGGGGGGAACACTGAAGCTTTCTTT. Translated, it gives CASSKGGNTEAFF.

This chain links TRBV12-3 or TRBV12-4 with TRBJ2-2; 8 nucleotides align to TRBD1. The CDR3 spans 14 residues. V shed 7 bases, J shed 6 bases, and the junction held 7 bases outside the gene matches. This chain's CDR3 is CASITGGPSGELFF. In DNA, the CDR3 is TGTGCCAGCATCACAGGGGGTCCTTCCGGGGAGCTGTTTTTT.

V gene TRBV29-1 combines with J gene TRBJ2-5, with a tentative D call TRBD1 (5 bases). The CDR3 extends over 12 amino acids. The V end was cut by 8 bases, the J end by 2 bases, with 12 bases between. Germline CDR1 reads SQVTM; CDR2 reads ANQGSEA. For the CDR3, the DNA is TGCAGCCAAAGACAGTCTCAAGAGACCCAGTACTTC. This translates into CSQRQSQETQYF.

This clonotype was counted at least ten times. This chain connects TRBV6-5 to TRBJ1-6; D is unresolved. CDR3 size: 15 residues. Trimming removed 5 bases at V and 10 bases at J, with 18 bases between. The germline CDR1 and CDR2 sequences are MNHEY and SVGAGI. CDR3 nucleotide sequence: TGTGCCAGCAGTGGCCCGGGTGTGGATGGATCACCCCTCCACTTT. Amino acids: CASSGPGVDGSPLHF.

This clonotype has just a few counts. This rearrangement joins TRBV5-4 to TRBJ2-3; 8 bases map to TRBD2. Germline CDR1 SGHNT, CDR2 YYREEE (reference sequence). The CDR3 length is 15 residues. J was trimmed by 2 bases and V by 5 bases; bases with no gene match: 7. CDR3 loop: CASRKLAGATDTQYF. The DNA of the CDR3 is TGTGCCAGCAGGAAGCTAGCGGGTGCCACAGATACGCAGTATTTT.

The V and J genes are TRBV7-2 and TRBJ2-5; D possibly corresponds to TRBD2 (5 bases). Per the germline V gene, CDR1 is SGHTA and CDR2 is FQGNSA. Trimming removed 5 bases from V and 5 bases from J, with 18 bases in between. The CDR3 is 15 residues long. CDR3 sequence: CASSPPLRAKETQYF. CDR3 nucleotide sequence: TGTGCCAGCAGCCCCCCGCTGAGGGCAAAGGAGACCCAGTACTTC.

The chain uses TRBV7-9 and TRBJ1-1; TRBD1 matches at 7 bases. The germline V gene has CDR1 SEHNR and CDR2 FQNEAQ (reference sequence). The V segment lost 2 bases and the J segment 3 bases; nucleotides outside the gene matches: 9. The CDR3 has 16 residues. CDR3 DNA: TGTGCCAGCAGCTTATTTTCACAGGGGCCGGACACTGAAGCTTTCTTT. Protein: CASSLFSQGPDTEAFF.

There are many counts of this clonotype. The chain uses TRBV18 and TRBJ2-6; 7 bases are shared with TRBD1. This CDR3 region has 16 residues. Losses at the gene ends were 3 bases for V and 2 bases for J; bases not matched to a gene: 4. CDR1 and CDR2 (germline): KGHSH, LQKENI. The CDR3 loop reads CASSPVDRAGANVLTF. The DNA for the CDR3 is TGTGCCAGCTCACCGGTTGACAGGGCTGGGGCCAACGTCCTGACTTTC.

This clonotype was observed a few times. The chain carries TRBV20-1 and TRBJ2-7; TRBD1 matches 7 bases. The V gene end was trimmed by 6 bases and the J gene end by 3 bases; junction bases not matched to a gene: 11. Looked up from germline, CDR1 is DFQATT and CDR2 is SNEGSKA (reference sequence). The CDR3 contains 14 residues. The CDR3 reads CSAASEDRSYEQYF. The CDR3 DNA sequence: TGCAGTGCCGCTTCAGAGGACAGGAGCTACGAGCAGTACTTC.

The V call is TRBV2, the J call TRBJ2-2; tentatively, D is TRBD1 (5 bases). V was clipped by 3 bases and J by 4 bases, with 9 bases between them. Germline V gene data show CDR1 as SNHLY and CDR2 as FYNNEI. The CDR3 has 14 amino acids. DNA for the CDR3: TGTGCCAGCAGTGATCCAGGGTCCACCGGGGAGCTGTTTTTT. It specifies CASSDPGSTGELFF.

This clonotype was picked up many times. CDR3: CASSFRGETEAFF. CDR3 DNA sequence: TGTGCCAGCAGCTTCAGGGGCGAGACTGAAGCTTTCTTT. The chain links TRBV11-1 to TRBJ1-1, with D possibly TRBD1 on 6 matching bases. CDR1 is SGHAT, CDR2 FQDESV, per germline (reference sequence). V gave up 3 bases and J gave up 5 bases, with 10 bases separating them. CDR3 length: 13 amino acids.

This chain joins TRBV7-7 and TRBJ2-1; a possible D gene is TRBD1 (6 bases). V dropped 5 bases and J dropped 6 bases, with 14 bases sitting between them. CDR1 and CDR2 (germline): SSHAT, FNYEAQ (reference sequence). The CDR3 contains 14 residues. The CDR3 loop is CASSPGVGFNEQFF. In DNA form, the CDR3 reads TGTGCCAGCAGCCCAGGGGTGGGATTCAATGAGCAGTTCTTC.

The CDR3 bases are TGTGCCAGCAGTTACGACCGAACATCTGGAAACACCATATATTTT. Translated, it gives CASSYDRTSGNTIYF. The V gene is TRBV6-5, the J gene TRBJ1-3; D unresolved. This CDR3 spans 15 amino acids. Germline-derived CDR1 and CDR2 are MNHEY and SVGAGI. Trimming took off 2 bases at V and 1 base at J, with 9 bases between the two ends.

This clonotype was observed a handful of times. The chain links TRBV19 to TRBJ1-1; D is ambiguous. The V end was cut by 9 bases, the J end by 1 base, with 12 bases between. Germline-derived CDR1 and CDR2 are LNHDA and SQIVND (reference sequence). The CDR3 runs to 13 residues. CDR3 sequence: CASQPSANTEAFF. In DNA form, the CDR3 reads TGTGCCAGCCAGCCTTCGGCGAACACTGAAGCTTTCTTT.

This clonotype was seen more than once but under ten times. The chain couples TRBV7-9 to TRBJ1-3; D is unclear. The CDR3 sequence is 12 residues long. The V gene's germline CDR1 is SEHNR and CDR2 FQNEAQ (reference sequence). The V and J ends lost 6 bases and 4 bases respectively, with 7 bases between them. CDR3 region: CASSQSGNTIYF. In DNA form, the CDR3 reads TGTGCCAGCAGTCAGTCGGGAAACACCATATATTTT.

The V gene is TRBV2, the J gene TRBJ1-1, with D unclear. The CDR3 sequence is 12 residues long. The germline gives CDR1 SNHLY, CDR2 FYNNEI. V was clipped by 3 bases and J by 5 bases, with 7 bases between them. The CDR3 here is CASSERRTEAFF. The CDR3, as DNA: TGTGCCAGCAGTGAGAGAAGGACTGAAGCTTTCTTT.

The chain uses TRBV18 and TRBJ2-3; D not certain. Germline assignment: CDR1 KGHSH and CDR2 LQKENI. CDR3 length: 13 residues. V was trimmed by 4 bases and J by 2 bases, leaving 7 bases between them. The CDR3 nucleotides read TGTGCCAGCTCACGCCAGTCCACAGATACGCAGTATTTT. It specifies CASSRQSTDTQYF.

This clonotype appeared many times. The chain has TRBV7-9 and TRBJ2-6; D is ambiguous. V dropped 2 bases and J dropped 4 bases, with 18 bases sitting between them. In germline, CDR1 is SEHNR, CDR2 FQNEAQ (reference sequence). The CDR3 covers 18 residues. The CDR3 is CASSLLALEASGANVLTF. DNA for the CDR3: TGTGCCAGCAGCTTATTAGCCTTAGAGGCTTCAGGGGCCAACGTCCTGACTTTC. The variable domain in full, completed from reference TRBV7-9 and TRBJ2-6, reads DTGVSQNPRHKITKRGQNVTFRCDPISEHNRLYWYRQTLGQGPEFLTYFQNEAQLEKSRLLSDRFSAERPKGSFSTLEIQRTEQGDSAMYLCASSLLALEASGANVLTFGAGSRLTVL.

In this sample, this clonotype turned up a few times. J is TRBJ2-2 and V is TRBV5-1; 8 bases are a match to TRBD1. CDR3 length: 15 residues. CDR1 and CDR2 (germline): SGHRS, YFSETQ. With V trimmed by 6 bases and J by 3 bases, 7 bases remained unmatched. Here the CDR3 DNA reads TGCGCCAGCAAGGTGGAGACAGGGGACACCGGGGAGCTGTTTTTT. Residues: CASKVETGDTGELFF. The full variable domain, with the rest looked up from reference TRBV5-1 and TRBJ2-2, is KAGVTQTPRYLIKTRGQQVTLSCSPISGHRSVSWYQQTPGQGLQFLFEYFSETQRNKGNFPGRFSGRQFSNSRSEMNVSTLELGDSALYLCASKVETGDTGELFFGEGSRLTVL.